This T cell receptor beta chain appears in the sequencing data of a study of cytomegalovirus exposure and HLA in healthy donors. Findings and caveats of the study: Generally TCR sequences proved uncommon, though certain public TCRs appeared in numerous donors. With high specificity and sensitivity, the classifier reportedly diagnosed cytomegalovirus status. CMV antigen specificity was confirmed in vitro for a few CMV-associated chains.

This CDR3 is 15 amino acids long. The germline gives CDR1 SGHDN, CDR2 FVKESK. V shed 5 bases, J shed 3 bases, and the junction held 9 bases outside the gene matches. The protocol was immunoSEQ multiplex PCR, while the TCRdb copy is restricted to in-frame clones and leaves out a portion. The table has roughly 120,000 clones, over 65% seen once. Concerning this clone: The antigen remains undetermined.

The TCR originated in a woman younger than 45 in good health and CMV-seronegative. The sequenced sample consisted of PBMCs. The chain employs TRBV14 and TRBJ1-1; 7 bases match TRBD1. The CDR3: CASSFRTGRYTEAFF. The CDR3 bases are TGTGCCAGCAGCTTCCGGACAGGCCGGTACACTGAAGCTTTCTTT.